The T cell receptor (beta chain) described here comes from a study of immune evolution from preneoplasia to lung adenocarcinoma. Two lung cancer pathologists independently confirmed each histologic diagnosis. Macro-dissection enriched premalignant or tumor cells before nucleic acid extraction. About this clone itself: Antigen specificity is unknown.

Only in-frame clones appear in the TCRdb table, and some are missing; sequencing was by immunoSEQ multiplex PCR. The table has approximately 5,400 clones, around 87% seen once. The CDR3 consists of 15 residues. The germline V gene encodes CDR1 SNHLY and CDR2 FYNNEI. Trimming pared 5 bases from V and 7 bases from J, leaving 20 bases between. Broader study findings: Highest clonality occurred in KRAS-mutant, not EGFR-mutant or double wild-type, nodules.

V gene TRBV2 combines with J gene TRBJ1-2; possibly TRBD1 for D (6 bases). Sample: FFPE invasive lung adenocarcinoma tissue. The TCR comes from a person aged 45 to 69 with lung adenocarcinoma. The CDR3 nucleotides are TGTGCCAGCAGTATCCGGACAGCGACAAATGGTGGCTACACCTTC. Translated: CASSIRTATNGGYTF.